The 28 T cell receptor beta chains below were found in one sample sequenced in a study of cytomegalovirus exposure and HLA in healthy donors. Method: immunoSEQ multiplex PCR; TCRdb's copy keeps in-frame clones and lacks some. The table shows under 150,000 clones, with 70% to 90% occurring only once. The sequencing sample was made of PBMCs. These receptors originate from a woman between 18 and 29 years old in good health and CMV-seropositive.

The chain carries TRBV9 and TRBJ2-7; weak D call: TRBD1 (6 bases). The V gene's germline CDR1 is SGDLS and CDR2 YYNGEE. There are 12 residues in the CDR3. V lost 4 bases, J lost 5 bases, and 10 bases lay in between. CDR3: CASSQTGHEQYF. The CDR3, as DNA: TGTGCCAGCAGCCAGACAGGTCACGAGCAGTACTTC.

The chain links TRBV11-2 to TRBJ2-7; D is unresolved. This CDR3 region has 15 residues. In germline, CDR1 is SGHAT, CDR2 FQNNGV. The V and J ends lost 5 bases and 2 bases respectively, with 16 bases between them. For the CDR3, the DNA is TGTGCCAGCAGCCCGTATCCCATGCGTACCTACGAGCAGTACTTC. It specifies CASSPYPMRTYEQYF.

The chain recombines TRBV19 with TRBJ2-2, with no clear D. The V and J ends lost 5 bases and 4 bases respectively, with 2 bases between them. CDR3 length equals 11 residues. CDR1 and CDR2 (germline): LNHDA, SQIVND (reference sequence). CDR3 bases: TGTGCCAGTAGTCTCACCGGGGAGCTGTTTTTT. This encodes CASSLTGELFF.

V is TRBV7-9 and J is TRBJ2-7; TRBD1 might be the D (6 bases). The CDR3 has 14 amino acids. Germline CDR1 SEHNR, CDR2 FQNEAQ (reference sequence). The germline V and J ends were trimmed by 1 base and 5 bases, with 12 bases remaining between them. The CDR3 region has the DNA TGTGCCAGCAGCTTAGGAAGGGGGAATGACGAGCAGTACTTC. It translates to CASSLGRGNDEQYF.

The chain couples TRBV19 to TRBJ2-7; a possible D gene is TRBD1 (5 bases). The CDR3 has 12 amino acids. The V and J ends lost 6 bases and 6 bases respectively, with 12 bases between them. Germline lookup yields CDR1 LNHDA and CDR2 SQIVND (reference sequence). Written as DNA, the CDR3 is TGTGCCAGTAGCTCAGGGTGGGGCGAGCAGTACTTC. Its translation: CASSSGWGEQYF.

This clone has just a few counts. The rearrangement links TRBV18 to TRBJ2-7; D is undetermined. V lost 6 bases and J lost 4, with 10 bases in between. Per the germline V gene, CDR1 is KGHSH and CDR2 is LQKENI. The CDR3 is 12 residues long. In DNA, the CDR3 is TGTGCCAGCTCGAGCCGAGAGTACGAGCAGTACTTC. It is translated as CASSSREYEQYF.

In its sample, this clone was seen once. The chain employs TRBV2 and TRBJ2-7; TRBD1 is a possible D gene (5 bases). This CDR3 region has 15 residues. Trimming cost V 7 bases and J 3 bases, with 19 bases left between them. CDR1 is SNHLY, CDR2 FYNNEI, per germline. In nucleotides, the CDR3 is TGTGCCAGCACCTCCCCAGGGAAGAAGGGCTACGAGCAGTACTTC. Protein: CASTSPGKKGYEQYF.

The chain uses TRBV18 and TRBJ2-5; no clear D. V was pared by 6 bases and J by 3 bases, with 5 bases between. The V gene's germline CDR1 is KGHSH and CDR2 LQKENI. CDR3 length equals 11 residues. The CDR3 nucleotides are TGTGCCAGCTCCCCTGAAGAGACCCAGTACTTC. Its protein product is CASSPEETQYF.

The genes are TRBV4-1 and TRBJ2-5; TRBD2 might be the D (5 bases). V was cut by 1 base and J by 3 bases, with 9 bases left in between. Germline V lookup: CDR1 MGHRA, CDR2 YSYEKL. The CDR3 length is 14 residues. This CDR3 reads CASSQVPGKETQYF. CDR3 DNA: TGCGCCAGCAGCCAAGTTCCGGGAAAAGAGACCCAGTACTTC.

The rearrangement links TRBV5-6 to TRBJ2-1, with 8 bases matching TRBD1. V gave up 5 bases and J gave up 0 bases; unmatched junction bases: 10. The CDR3 spans 17 residues. CDR1 and CDR2 (germline): SGHDT, YYEEEE. The CDR3 DNA follows: TGTGCCAGCAGTTACGGCGGACAGGGAAGCTCCTACAATGAGCAGTTCTTC. It encodes CASSYGGQGSSYNEQFF. Full variable domain (rest looked up from reference TRBV5-6 and TRBJ2-1): DAGVTQSPTHLIKTRGQQVTLRCSPKSGHDTVSWYQQALGQGPQFIFQYYEEEERQRGNFPDRFSGHQFPNYSSELNVNALLLGDSALYLCASSYGGQGSSYNEQFFGPGTRLTVL.

The genes are TRBV27 and TRBJ1-1; the D gene is possibly TRBD1 (5 bases). The V end was cut by 8 bases, the J end by 3 bases, with 16 bases between. Germline CDR1 is MNHEY and CDR2 is SMNVEV (reference sequence). The CDR3 totals 14 residues. This chain's CDR3 is CASSSGMGDTEAFF. In nucleotides, the CDR3 is TGTGCCAGCTCTTCAGGGATGGGTGACACTGAAGCTTTCTTT.

This clone came up once. The rearrangement joins TRBV18 to TRBJ2-3; D may be TRBD1 (6 bases). Trimming took off 0 bases at V and 15 bases at J, with 16 bases between the two ends. CDR3 size: 13 residues. Looked up from germline, CDR1 is KGHSH and CDR2 is LQKENI. CDR3 amino acids: CASSPPQGPLHYF. The CDR3 coding sequence is TGTGCCAGCTCACCACCCCAGGGGCCGCTGCACTATTTT.

The J gene is TRBJ1-5, the V gene TRBV2; D not resolved. V was cut by 7 bases and J by 7 bases, with 14 bases left in between. The germline CDR1 and CDR2 sequences are SNHLY and FYNNEI. The CDR3 covers 13 residues. CDR3 protein: CASTLLREQPQHF. The DNA of the CDR3 is TGTGCCAGCACCCTACTGAGGGAGCAGCCCCAGCATTTT.

V usage is TRBV7-6 and J usage is TRBJ2-5, with 9 bases matching TRBD2. The V gene end was trimmed by 7 bases and the J gene end by 1 base; junction bases not matched to a gene: 10. The CDR3 contains 16 residues. The V gene's germline CDR1 is SGHVS and CDR2 FNYEAQ. CDR3 protein: CASTEWGGGAQETQYF. CDR3 nucleotides: TGTGCCAGCACCGAATGGGGCGGGGGGGCCCAAGAGACCCAGTACTTC.

CDR3 protein: CSARDPLGYTF. Written as DNA, the CDR3 is TGCAGTGCTAGAGATCCACTTGGCTACACCTTC. The V and J genes are TRBV20-1 and TRBJ1-2; D is uncertain. Germline CDR1 DFQATT, CDR2 SNEGSKA (reference sequence). This CDR3 has 11 amino acids. V was pared by 0 bases and J by 7 bases, with 6 bases between.

V gene TRBV6-1 combines with J gene TRBJ1-2; 7 bases map to TRBD1. The CDR3 contains 13 residues. J was trimmed by 7 bases and V by 7 bases; bases with no gene match: 9. Germline V gives CDR1 MNHNS, CDR2 SASEGT. In DNA, the CDR3 is TGTGCCAGCACCACAGGGGTAGGGCGTGGCTACACCTTC. Residues: CASTTGVGRGYTF.

The CDR3 sequence: CASSISGSTEAFF. The CDR3 DNA reads TGTGCCAGTAGTATATCTGGCAGCACTGAAGCTTTCTTT. The gene calls are TRBV19 and TRBJ1-1; D remains unclear. Germline V lookup: CDR1 LNHDA, CDR2 SQIVND (reference sequence). V lost 2 bases and J lost 4, with 8 bases in between. The CDR3 sequence is 13 residues long.

The chain is built from TRBV7-9 and TRBJ2-2, with 8 bases lining up with TRBD2. Germline values: CDR1 SEHNR, CDR2 FQNEAQ (reference sequence). After removal of 6 bases from V and 4 bases from J, the junction contained 4 bases not matched to a gene. The CDR3 totals 14 residues. CDR3 DNA sequence: TGTGCCAGCAGAGGGACTAGTGGCACCGGGGAGCTGTTTTTT. Protein: CASRGTSGTGELFF. Using reference TRBV7-9 and TRBJ2-2 for the parts outside the CDR3, the full variable domain is DTGVSQNPRHKITKRGQNVTFRCDPISEHNRLYWYRQTLGQGPEFLTYFQNEAQLEKSRLLSDRFSAERPKGSFSTLEIQRTEQGDSAMYLCASRGTSGTGELFFGEGSRLTVL.

The chain recombines TRBV5-1 with TRBJ1-1, with 7 bases matching TRBD1. V lost 4 bases, J lost 3 bases, and 3 bases stayed unmatched. The CDR3 consists of 13 residues. Germline V gene lookup returns CDR1 SGHRS and CDR2 YFSETQ. DNA of the CDR3: TGCGCCAGCAGCATCGACAGGGACACTGAAGCTTTCTTT. It codes for CASSIDRDTEAFF.

The CDR3 nucleotides are TGCAGCGTTGAAGGTCAGTTGAACACTGAAGCTTTCTTT. Its protein is CSVEGQLNTEAFF. This chain links TRBV29-1 with TRBJ1-1; no reliable D call. CDR3 length: 13 residues. Per the germline V gene, CDR1 is SQVTM and CDR2 is ANQGSEA. V was clipped by 1 base and J by 0 bases, with 6 bases between them. The full variable domain, its missing parts supplied by reference TRBV29-1 and TRBJ1-1, is SAVISQKPSRDICQRGTSLTIQCQVDSQVTMMFWYRQQPGQSLTLIATANQGSEATYESGFVIDKFPISRPNLTFSTLTVSNMSPEDSSIYLCSVEGQLNTEAFFGQGTRLTVV.

The rearrangement links TRBV15 to TRBJ1-2, with a weak D call TRBD1 (5 bases). CDR1 and CDR2 from the germline V gene are LNHNV and YYDKDF (reference sequence). The CDR3 runs 15 residues. With 2 bases removed from V and 4 bases from J, the gap between germline ends came to 14 bases. The CDR3 bases are TGTGCCACCAGCAGACGCGCGACAGCCCGCTATGGCTACACCTTC. Its translation: CATSRRATARYGYTF.

The chain uses TRBV29-1 and TRBJ2-1; D is possibly TRBD2 (5 bases). This CDR3 has 12 residues. The V end lost 6 bases, the J end lost 9 bases, and 15 bases lay between the germline ends. Germline CDR1 and CDR2: SQVTM and ANQGSEA. Written as DNA, the CDR3 is TGCAGCGTCCCAACACTAGTTCCTGAGCAGTTCTTC. Protein product: CSVPTLVPEQFF.

This chain uses TRBV21-1 with TRBJ1-1; the table gives TRBD1 as D, unverified against the DNA. TRBV21-1 is designated a pseudogene. The CDR3 is made up of 14 amino acids. CDR3 protein: CASSKGQQNTEAFF. The CDR3 DNA is TGTGCCAGCAGCAAAGGACAGCAGAACACTGAAGCTTTCTTT.

The V and J genes are TRBV7-2 and TRBJ1-2, with TRBD1 matching 7 bases. V lost 5 bases and J lost 4; bases outside the gene matches: 4. The germline CDR1 and CDR2 sequences are SGHTA and FQGNSA. This CDR3 has 13 amino acids. This chain's CDR3 is CASSPDRFYGYTF. CDR3 bases: TGTGCCAGCAGCCCGGACAGGTTCTATGGCTACACCTTC.

The gene calls are TRBV29-1 and TRBJ2-7; a possible D gene is TRBD2 (5 bases). Germline V gene sequence: CDR1 SQVTM, CDR2 ANQGSEA. The CDR3 totals 13 residues. The V end was cut by 4 bases, the J end by 1 base, with 11 bases between. CDR3 protein: CSVGGLSSYEQYF. CDR3 DNA: TGCAGCGTTGGTGGACTCTCTTCCTACGAGCAGTACTTC.

V usage is TRBV28 and J usage is TRBJ1-1; D unclear. Germline CDR1 reads MDHEN; CDR2 reads SYDVKM. With 2 bases removed from V and 10 bases from J, the gap between germline ends came to 11 bases. This CDR3 region has 12 residues. The CDR3: CASSLLRFGAFF. In DNA, the CDR3 is TGTGCCAGCAGTTTACTCCGGTTTGGAGCTTTCTTT.

The chain recombines TRBV2 with TRBJ2-3; 10 bases map to TRBD2. Germline V lookup: CDR1 SNHLY, CDR2 FYNNEI. The CDR3 has 16 residues. V trimming: 6 bases; J trimming: 0 bases; junction bases outside the gene matches: 6. The CDR3 DNA reads TGTGCCAGCAGCCGACATAGCGGGGGGAGCACAGATACGCAGTATTTT. Encoded protein: CASSRHSGGSTDTQYF. The full variable domain, its missing parts supplied by reference TRBV2 and TRBJ2-3, is EPEVTQTPSHQVTQMGQEVILRCVPISNHLYFYWYRQILGQKVEFLVSFYNNEISEKSEIFDDQFSVERPDGSNFTLKIRSTKLEDSAMYFCASSRHSGGSTDTQYFGPGTRLTVL.

This chain uses TRBV11-2 with TRBJ2-2, with TRBD2 matching 12 bases. The ends lost 1 base at V and 2 bases at J; junction bases unmatched: 5. CDR1 and CDR2 (germline): SGHAT, FQNNGV. The CDR3 extends over 18 amino acids. CDR3 bases: TGTGCCAGCAGCTTAGTGCCTAGCGGGGGGGCCAACACCGGGGAGCTGTTTTTT. This gives the protein CASSLVPSGGANTGELFF. The whole variable domain, remainder taken from reference TRBV11-2 and TRBJ2-2, is EAGVAQSPRYKIIEKRQSVAFWCNPISGHATLYWYQQILGQGPKLLIQFQNNGVVDDSQLPKDRFSAERLKGVDSTLKIQPAKLEDSAVYLCASSLVPSGGANTGELFFGEGSRLTVL.